Listed here are 19 T cell receptor beta chains from one sample, sequenced in a study of cytomegalovirus exposure and HLA in healthy donors. The PCR contained 60 Vbeta and 13 Jbeta primers. Sequencing was performed with immunoSEQ multiplex PCR; in TCRdb, only in-frame clones are kept and a portion is missing. The data show 150,000 to 200,000 clones, about 83% seen once. The specimen sequenced was PBMCs. These receptor sequences come from a man aged 35-49 years in good health and CMV-seropositive.

The chain couples TRBV28 to TRBJ2-7; D may be TRBD1 (6 bases). Trimming took 3 bases from V and 3 from J, leaving 9 bases between them. CDR3 length: 13 amino acids. Germline V lookup: CDR1 MDHEN, CDR2 SYDVKM. CDR3 sequence (DNA): TGTGCCAGCAGTTTTCAGGGGAGCTACGAGCAGTACTTC. Residues: CASSFQGSYEQYF.

The chain has TRBV2 and TRBJ2-7; the D gene is possibly TRBD1 (6 bases). Germline values: CDR1 SNHLY, CDR2 FYNNEI. This CDR3 contains 11 residues. The V end was cut by 8 bases, the J end by 5 bases, with 10 bases between. CDR3 protein: CASSNRDEQYF. CDR3 in DNA: TGTGCCAGCTCTAACAGGGACGAGCAGTACTTC.

The genes are TRBV19 and TRBJ1-2; a possible D gene is TRBD1 (5 bases). V gave up 3 bases and J gave up 4 bases, with 15 bases separating them. The CDR3 has 15 residues. Germline V gene lookup returns CDR1 LNHDA and CDR2 SQIVND (reference sequence). CDR3 region: CASSMGRWQTYGYTF. In nucleotides, the CDR3 is TGTGCCAGTAGTATGGGGCGTTGGCAGACCTATGGCTACACCTTC. Using reference TRBV19 and TRBJ1-2 for the parts outside the CDR3, the full variable domain is DGGITQSPKYLFRKEGQNVTLSCEQNLNHDAMYWYRQDPGQGLRLIYYSQIVNDFQKGDIAEGYSVSREKKESFPLTVTSAQKNPTAFYLCASSMGRWQTYGYTFGSGTRLTVV.

V usage is TRBV19 and J usage is TRBJ1-2, with TRBD1 identical over 7 bases. The germline CDR1 and CDR2 sequences are LNHDA and SQIVND (reference sequence). Germline trimming cut 5 bases from V and 8 bases from J; bases unmatched to any gene: 11. There are 14 residues in the CDR3. In DNA form, the CDR3 reads TGTGCCAGTAGTGGACGACAGGGTTTCGAGGGCTACACCTTC. Its protein is CASSGRQGFEGYTF.

The chain links TRBV5-1 to TRBJ1-1; D perhaps matches TRBD1 (6 bases). Germline values: CDR1 SGHRS, CDR2 YFSETQ. V shed 3 bases and J shed 1 base, with 7 bases lying between them. The CDR3 totals 13 residues. CDR3 loop: CASSWGQNTEAFF. The CDR3 bases are TGCGCCAGCAGCTGGGGGCAGAACACTGAAGCTTTCTTT.

This clone was detected only once. DNA of the CDR3: TGTGCCAGCAGCTCGACTAGCGGGAGAATCGATGAGCAGTTCTTC. It codes for CASSSTSGRIDEQFF. The chain employs TRBV5-4 and TRBJ2-1; 12 nucleotides line up with TRBD2. The V and J ends lost 3 bases and 8 bases, in that order; junction bases with no gene match: 6. CDR3 length: 15 amino acids. The germline gives CDR1 SGHNT, CDR2 YYREEE (reference sequence).

The chain couples TRBV28 to TRBJ2-7; 12 bases match TRBD1. Germline V gene data show CDR1 as MDHEN and CDR2 as SYDVKM. The CDR3 contains 15 residues. V trimming: 9 bases; J trimming: 5 bases; junction bases outside the gene matches: 11. The chain's CDR3 is CASHSPGQGADEQYF. The DNA for the CDR3 is TGTGCCAGTCATAGTCCGGGACAGGGGGCCGACGAGCAGTACTTC.

This clone was seen only once. The chain joins TRBV15 to TRBJ2-5; 7 bases match TRBD2. The CDR3 loop spans 14 amino acids. CDR1 and CDR2 from the germline V gene are LNHNV and YYDKDF (reference sequence). Trimming removed 1 base from V and 5 bases from J; junction bases left unmatched: 4. Here the CDR3 reads CATSRGGLRETQYF. CDR3 bases: TGTGCCACCAGCAGAGGGGGACTACGGGAGACCCAGTACTTC.

The chain couples TRBV18 to TRBJ2-3; no reliable D call. Trimming cost V 4 bases and J 2 bases, with 10 bases left between them. The CDR3 sequence is 14 residues long. Germline CDR1 reads KGHSH; CDR2 reads LQKENI. The CDR3 protein is CASSRSQNTDTQYF. The DNA of the CDR3 is TGTGCCAGCTCACGGAGTCAGAACACAGATACGCAGTATTTT.

The rearrangement uses TRBV1 and TRBJ2-1; TRBD2 is the table's D call and was not checked against the DNA. TRBV1 is annotated as a pseudogene. The CDR3 is made up of 15 amino acids. CDR3 coding DNA: TGCACCAGCAGCCAAGATAGGAGCTCCTACAATGAGCAGTTCTTC. This gives the protein CTSSQDRSSYNEQFF.

V is TRBV19 and J is TRBJ2-1; 11 nucleotides align to TRBD2. Germline lookup yields CDR1 LNHDA and CDR2 SQIVND (reference sequence). The CDR3 is 18 residues long. V trimming: 5 bases; J trimming: 7 bases; junction bases outside the gene matches: 16. The CDR3 bases are TGTGCCAGTAGTCCTCACCTTGGGGGACTAGCGGAAAAGAATGAGCAGTTCTTC. It yields the protein CASSPHLGGLAEKNEQFF.

The chain has TRBV28 and TRBJ2-7, with a possible D match to TRBD2 (5 bases). Trimming left V 3 bases short and J 1 base short, with 16 bases between. This CDR3 is 16 amino acids long. Per the germline V gene, CDR1 is MDHEN and CDR2 is SYDVKM. The CDR3 here is CASSFHLATLSYEQYF. In nucleotides, the CDR3 is TGTGCCAGCAGTTTTCACTTAGCGACTTTGTCCTACGAGCAGTACTTC.

The rearrangement joins TRBV29-1 to TRBJ1-2; 9 bases are a match to TRBD1. The J segment lost 7 bases and the V segment lost 4 bases, leaving 4 bases of the junction unmatched. The CDR3 consists of 12 residues. The germline V gene has CDR1 SQVTM and CDR2 ANQGSEA. CDR3 bases: TGCAGCGTTGCTGTACAGGGGGCTGGCTACACCTTC. This codes for CSVAVQGAGYTF.

This clone was seen only once. The chain carries TRBV29-1 and TRBJ2-7; TRBD1 matches 9 bases. The trim removed 4 bases at V and 8 bases at J, leaving 12 bases unmatched. Germline values: CDR1 SQVTM, CDR2 ANQGSEA. This CDR3 is 14 amino acids long. CDR3 sequence reads: CSVGDRVPTTKQYF. The CDR3 DNA reads as TGCAGCGTTGGGGACAGGGTACCCACAACAAAGCAGTACTTC.

In DNA, the CDR3 is TGCGCCAGCAGCGTACTTTTGAACACTGAAGCTTTCTTT. Protein product: CASSVLLNTEAFF. The J gene is TRBJ1-1, the V gene TRBV5-1; D is undetermined. CDR1 and CDR2 (germline): SGHRS, YFSETQ. The CDR3 totals 13 residues. The V and J ends lost 4 bases and 0 bases respectively, with 7 bases between them. Variable domain in full (rest from reference TRBV5-1 and TRBJ1-1): KAGVTQTPRYLIKTRGQQVTLSCSPISGHRSVSWYQQTPGQGLQFLFEYFSETQRNKGNFPGRFSGRQFSNSRSEMNVSTLELGDSALYLCASSVLLNTEAFFGQGTRLTVV.

The genes are TRBV20-1 and TRBJ1-2, with D possibly being TRBD1 (5 bases). Per germline, CDR1 DFQATT and CDR2 SNEGSKA (reference sequence). Trimming took off 6 bases at V and 5 bases at J, with 10 bases between the two ends. This CDR3 is built from 11 residues. The CDR3 reads CSADRKYGYTF. In nucleotides, the CDR3 is TGCAGTGCCGACAGAAAATATGGCTACACCTTC.

A few counts support this clone. The chain couples TRBV5-1 to TRBJ1-2, with TRBD1 matching 7 bases. This CDR3 has 13 residues. Germline loops: CDR1 SGHRS, CDR2 YFSETQ. V gave up 3 bases and J gave up 6 bases; unmatched junction bases: 5. CDR3 residues: CASSWGTEDGYTF. CDR3 DNA: TGCGCCAGCAGCTGGGGGACAGAGGATGGCTACACCTTC.

This clone has just one count. The chain has TRBV9 and TRBJ2-7, with TRBD2 matching over 8 bases. CDR3 size: 13 residues. V was clipped by 4 bases and J by 6 bases; unmatched bases: 6. Germline V gene data show CDR1 as SGDLS and CDR2 as YYNGEE. The CDR3 sequence: CASSTGLATEQYF. DNA for the CDR3: TGTGCCAGCAGCACCGGACTAGCAACCGAGCAGTACTTC.

The chain couples TRBV7-9 to TRBJ2-7, with D perhaps matching TRBD2 (7 bases). Trimming stripped 10 bases from V and 2 bases from J, with 21 bases between. This CDR3 is built from 15 residues. Looked up from germline, CDR1 is SEHNR and CDR2 is FQNEAQ (reference sequence). Here the CDR3 DNA reads TGTGCCACCGGGGAGGGTAACAGGGTTCCCTACGAGCAGTACTTC. Its translation is CATGEGNRVPYEQYF.